The clone carrying this T cell receptor (beta chain) was observed a few times. The data were taken from a study of blood T cell repertoires in COVID-19. V lost 2 bases and J 2 bases, leaving 10 bases between the germline ends. The CDR3 spans 14 residues. Germline V gives CDR1 WNHNN, CDR2 SYGVQD (reference sequence). The table came from immunoSEQ multiplex PCR; TCRdb's copy has only in-frame clones and leaves some out. Of some 65,000 clones in the sample, 65% to 90% were seen once. Input material: peripheral blood. The V gene is TRBV10-1, the J gene TRBJ2-7, with a weak D call TRBD2 (5 bases). The receptor was derived from a man older than 75 with acute or convalescent COVID-19. The CDR3 coding sequence is TGCGCCAGCAGTGAGACTAGAATCCCCTACGAGCAGTACTTC. It codes for CASSETRIPYEQYF.